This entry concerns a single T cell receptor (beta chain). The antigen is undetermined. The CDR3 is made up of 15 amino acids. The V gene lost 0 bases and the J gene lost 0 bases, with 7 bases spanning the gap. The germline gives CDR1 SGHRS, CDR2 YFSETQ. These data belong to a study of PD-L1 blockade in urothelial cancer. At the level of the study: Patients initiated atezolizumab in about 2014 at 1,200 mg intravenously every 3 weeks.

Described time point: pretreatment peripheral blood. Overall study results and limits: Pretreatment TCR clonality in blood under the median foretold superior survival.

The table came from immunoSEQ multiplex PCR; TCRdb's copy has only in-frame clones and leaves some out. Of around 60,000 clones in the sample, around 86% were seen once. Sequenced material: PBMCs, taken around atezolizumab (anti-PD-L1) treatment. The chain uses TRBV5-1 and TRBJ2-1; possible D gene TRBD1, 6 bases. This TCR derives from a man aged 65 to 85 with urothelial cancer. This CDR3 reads CASSLGTVSYNEQFF. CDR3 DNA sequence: TGCGCCAGCAGCTTGGGGACAGTCTCCTACAATGAGCAGTTCTTC.